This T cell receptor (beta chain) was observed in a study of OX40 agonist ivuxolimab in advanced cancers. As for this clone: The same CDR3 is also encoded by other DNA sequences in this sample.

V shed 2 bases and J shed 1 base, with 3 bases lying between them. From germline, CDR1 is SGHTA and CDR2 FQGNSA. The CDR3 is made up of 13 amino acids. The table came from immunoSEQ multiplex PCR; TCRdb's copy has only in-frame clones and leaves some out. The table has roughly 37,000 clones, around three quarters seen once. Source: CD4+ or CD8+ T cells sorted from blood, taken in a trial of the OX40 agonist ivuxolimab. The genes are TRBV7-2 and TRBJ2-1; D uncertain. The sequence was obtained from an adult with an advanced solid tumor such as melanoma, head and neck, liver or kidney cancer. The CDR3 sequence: CASSLTSYNEQFF. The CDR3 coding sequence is TGTGCCAGCAGCTTAACGTCCTACAATGAGCAGTTCTTC. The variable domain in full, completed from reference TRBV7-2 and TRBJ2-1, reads GAGVSQSPSNKVTEKGKDVELRCDPISGHTALYWYRQSLGQGLEFLIYFQGNSAPDKSGLPSDRFSAERTGGSVSTLTIQRTQQEDSAVYLCASSLTSYNEQFFGPGTRLTVL.